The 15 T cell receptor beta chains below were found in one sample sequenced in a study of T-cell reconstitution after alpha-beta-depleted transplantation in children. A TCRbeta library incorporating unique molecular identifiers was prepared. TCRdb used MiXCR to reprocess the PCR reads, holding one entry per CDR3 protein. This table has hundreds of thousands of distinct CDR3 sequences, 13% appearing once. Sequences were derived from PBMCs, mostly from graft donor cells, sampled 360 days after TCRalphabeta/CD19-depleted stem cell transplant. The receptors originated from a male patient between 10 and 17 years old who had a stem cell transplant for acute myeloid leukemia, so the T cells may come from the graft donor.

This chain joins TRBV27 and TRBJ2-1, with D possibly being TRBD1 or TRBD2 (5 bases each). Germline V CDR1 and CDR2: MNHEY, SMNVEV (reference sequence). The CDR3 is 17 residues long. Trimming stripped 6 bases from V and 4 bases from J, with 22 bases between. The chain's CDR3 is CASSPHRGRGAYNEQFF. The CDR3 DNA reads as TGTGCCAGCAGCCCCCACCGAGGTCGAGGGGCTTACAATGAGCAGTTCTTC.

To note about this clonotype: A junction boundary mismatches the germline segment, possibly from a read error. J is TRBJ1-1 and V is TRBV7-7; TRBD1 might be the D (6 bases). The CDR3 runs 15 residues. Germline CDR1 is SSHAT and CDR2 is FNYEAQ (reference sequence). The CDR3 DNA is TGTGCTAGCAGCTTAGGCCGACAGGATGTCACTGAAGCTTTCTTT. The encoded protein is CASSLGRQDVTEAFF.

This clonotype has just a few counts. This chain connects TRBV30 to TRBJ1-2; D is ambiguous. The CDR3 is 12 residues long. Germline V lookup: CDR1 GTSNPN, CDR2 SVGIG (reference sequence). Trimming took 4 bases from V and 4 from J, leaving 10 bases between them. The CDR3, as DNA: TGTGCCTGGACTAGAGGGAGCTATGGCTACACCTTC. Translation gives CAWTRGSYGYTF.

The CDR3 protein is CAWSVDGYMDIQYF. The CDR3 DNA sequence: TGTGCCTGGAGTGTAGATGGGTACATGGACATTCAGTACTTC. This rearrangement joins TRBV30 to TRBJ2-4; D uncertain. CDR3 length: 14 amino acids. The V gene lost 0 bases and the J gene lost 8 bases, with 14 bases spanning the gap. Germline CDR1 reads GTSNPN; CDR2 reads SVGIG (reference sequence).

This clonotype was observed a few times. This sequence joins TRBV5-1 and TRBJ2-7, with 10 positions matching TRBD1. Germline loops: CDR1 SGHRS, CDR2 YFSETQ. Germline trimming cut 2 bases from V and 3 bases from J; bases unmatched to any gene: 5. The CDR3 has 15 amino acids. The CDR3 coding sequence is TGCGCCAGCAGCTTAACCGGGACAGGGGACTACGAGCAGTACTTC. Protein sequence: CASSLTGTGDYEQYF.

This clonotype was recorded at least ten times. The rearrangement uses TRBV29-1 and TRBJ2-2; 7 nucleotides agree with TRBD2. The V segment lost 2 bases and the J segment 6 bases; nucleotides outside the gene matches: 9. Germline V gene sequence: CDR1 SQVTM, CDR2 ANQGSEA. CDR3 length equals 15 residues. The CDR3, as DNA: TGCAGCGTTGAAACGGGACGGGGAGGGCCCGGGGAGCTGTTTTTT. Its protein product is CSVETGRGGPGELFF.

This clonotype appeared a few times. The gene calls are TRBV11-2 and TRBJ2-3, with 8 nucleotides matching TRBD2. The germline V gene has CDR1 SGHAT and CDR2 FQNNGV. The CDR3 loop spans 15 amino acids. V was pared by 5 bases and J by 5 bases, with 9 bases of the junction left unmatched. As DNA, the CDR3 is TGTGCCAGCAGCCAGAGGCGGGAGGACGGAGATACGCAGTATTTT. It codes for CASSQRREDGDTQYF.

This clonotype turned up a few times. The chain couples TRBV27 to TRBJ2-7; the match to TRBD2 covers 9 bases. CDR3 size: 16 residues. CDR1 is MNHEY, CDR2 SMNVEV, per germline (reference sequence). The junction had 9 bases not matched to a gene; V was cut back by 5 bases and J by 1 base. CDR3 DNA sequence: TGTGCCAGCAGTCCCGCGCTAGCGGGATTATCCTACGAGCAGTACTTC. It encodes CASSPALAGLSYEQYF.

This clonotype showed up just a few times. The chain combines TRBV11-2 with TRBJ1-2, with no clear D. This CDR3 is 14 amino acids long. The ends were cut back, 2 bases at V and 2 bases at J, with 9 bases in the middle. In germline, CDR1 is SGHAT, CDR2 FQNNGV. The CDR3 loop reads CASSLPGLNYGYTF. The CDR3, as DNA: TGTGCCAGCAGCTTACCCGGCCTAAACTATGGCTACACCTTC.

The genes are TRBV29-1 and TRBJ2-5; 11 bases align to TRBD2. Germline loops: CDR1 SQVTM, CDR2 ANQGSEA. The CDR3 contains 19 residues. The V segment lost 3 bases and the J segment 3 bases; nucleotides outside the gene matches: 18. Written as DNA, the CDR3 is TGCAGCGTTGACGGGCAGATTGATCTAGCGGGAGGCTTCGAAGAGACCCAGTACTTC. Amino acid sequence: CSVDGQIDLAGGFEETQYF.

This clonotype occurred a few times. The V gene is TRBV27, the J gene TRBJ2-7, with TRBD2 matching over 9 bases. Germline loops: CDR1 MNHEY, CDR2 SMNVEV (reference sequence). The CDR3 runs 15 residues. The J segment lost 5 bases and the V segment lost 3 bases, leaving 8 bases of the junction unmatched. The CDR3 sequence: CASSFFAGGRDEQYF. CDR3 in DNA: TGTGCCAGCAGTTTCTTCGCGGGAGGGCGGGACGAGCAGTACTTC.

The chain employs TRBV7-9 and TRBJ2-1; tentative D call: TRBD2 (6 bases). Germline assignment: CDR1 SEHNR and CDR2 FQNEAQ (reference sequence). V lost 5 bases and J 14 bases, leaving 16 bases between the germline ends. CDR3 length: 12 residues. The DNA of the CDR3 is TGTGCCAGCAGCCCTCTGGCGGGGCCGAAGTTCTTC. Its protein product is CASSPLAGPKFF.

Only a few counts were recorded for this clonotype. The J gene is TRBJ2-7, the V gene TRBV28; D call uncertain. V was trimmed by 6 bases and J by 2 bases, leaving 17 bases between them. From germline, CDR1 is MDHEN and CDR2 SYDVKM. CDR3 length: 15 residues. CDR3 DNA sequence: TGTGCCAGCAGCCTGCGTACCTACCCTGCCTACGAGCAGTACTTC. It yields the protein CASSLRTYPAYEQYF.

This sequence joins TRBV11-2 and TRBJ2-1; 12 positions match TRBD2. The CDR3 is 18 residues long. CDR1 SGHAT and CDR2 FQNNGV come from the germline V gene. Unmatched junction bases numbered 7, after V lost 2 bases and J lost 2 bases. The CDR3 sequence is CASSLYLAGGGPYNEQFF. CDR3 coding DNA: TGTGCCAGCAGCTTATATCTAGCGGGAGGGGGTCCCTACAATGAGCAGTTCTTC.

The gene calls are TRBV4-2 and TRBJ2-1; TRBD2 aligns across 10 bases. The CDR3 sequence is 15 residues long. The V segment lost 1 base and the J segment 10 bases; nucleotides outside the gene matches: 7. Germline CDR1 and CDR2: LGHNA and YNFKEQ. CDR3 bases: TGTGCCAGCAGCCAAGCGGCTAGCGGGGGAACAGAGCAGTTCTTC. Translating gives CASSQAASGGTEQFF.